The clone carrying this T cell receptor (beta chain) showed up many times. The data belong to a study of metastatic and nonmetastatic thyroid tumors. In the study overall: Where malignant and benign thyroid patients were concerned, repertoires were compared across blood and tumor or nodule tissue.

The CDR3 has 15 residues. From germline, CDR1 is LGHDT and CDR2 YNNKEL (reference sequence). V trimming: 4 bases; J trimming: 6 bases; junction bases outside the gene matches: 3. None of the patients had undergone any treatment ahead of thyroid surgery. As originally analysed: A classifier of distant metastasis in papillary thyroid cancer was built from CDR3 differences (across clinicopathological groups). TCRdb re-called the PCR reads through MiXCR. The V and J calls reflect TCRdb's pipeline rather than the authors' work. The data contain around 45,000 clones, about 4.2% of them seen just once; the ten biggest clones take up roughly 9.8%.

The chain links TRBV3-1 to TRBJ2-1; TRBD2 agrees at 13 bases. Sequenced: blood. This sequence originates from a female donor with papillary thyroid cancer or a benign thyroid nodule (not recorded which). Some clones in this sample may be carry-over from other donors' samples. The CDR3 protein is CASSPGLAGTNEQFF. The CDR3 bases are TGTGCCAGCAGCCCGGGACTAGCGGGAACCAATGAGCAGTTCTTC.